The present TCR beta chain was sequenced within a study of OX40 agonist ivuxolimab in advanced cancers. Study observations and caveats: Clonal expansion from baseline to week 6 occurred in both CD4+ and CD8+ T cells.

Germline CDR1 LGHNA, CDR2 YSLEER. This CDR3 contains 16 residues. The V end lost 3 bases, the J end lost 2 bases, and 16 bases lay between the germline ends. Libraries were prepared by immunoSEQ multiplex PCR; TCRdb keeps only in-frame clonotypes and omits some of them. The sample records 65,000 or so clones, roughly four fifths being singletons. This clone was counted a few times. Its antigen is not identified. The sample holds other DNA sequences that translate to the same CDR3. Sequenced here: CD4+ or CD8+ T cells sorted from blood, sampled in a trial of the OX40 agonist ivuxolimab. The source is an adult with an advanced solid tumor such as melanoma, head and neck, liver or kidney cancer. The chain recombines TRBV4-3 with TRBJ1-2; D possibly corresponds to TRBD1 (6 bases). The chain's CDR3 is CASSHQGRLANYGYTF. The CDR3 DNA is TGCGCCAGCAGCCACCAGGGGCGACTGGCCAACTATGGCTACACCTTC.